This is a list of T cell receptor beta chains from one sample in a study of blood T cell repertoires in COVID-19. The repertoire was sequenced with immunoSEQ multiplex PCR; TCRdb's copy has only in-frame clones and lacks some. Of some 500,000 clones listed, approximately 90% are singletons. The sample taken for sequencing was PBMCs or T cells enriched from blood (not recorded which). Receptors were obtained from a woman aged 40 to 50 who had recovered from COVID-19. The CDR3 runs from the conserved cysteine through the conserved F or W. A D gene is named only where the DNA matches it firmly. Rows may omit the clone size; those that give it use once, few, many or a size class.

j_call clone_size d_call v_call cdr3_length cdr3_aa cdr3_nt
TRBJ1-1 NA NA TRBV19 17 CASSIMASGLMNTEAFF TGTGCCAGTAGTATAATGGCGTCAGGACTTATGAACACTGAAGCTTTCTTT
TRBJ2-3 NA NA TRBV9 17 CASSVDPPGKVADTQYF TGTGCCAGCAGCGTAGATCCCCCAGGGAAGGTCGCAGATACGCAGTATTTT
TRBJ2-5 NA TRBD1 TRBV3-1/TRBV3-2 13 CASRTGSQETQYF TGTGCCAGCAGGACAGGGAGTCAGGAGACCCAGTACTTC
TRBJ1-3 few NA TRBV11-2 15 CASSSLESSGNTIYF TGTGCCAGCAGCTCCCTGGAGAGCTCTGGAAACACCATATATTTT
TRBJ1-1 few TRBD1 TRBV6-2/TRBV6-3 16 CASSYSPQTGETEAFF TGTGCCAGCAGTTATTCCCCTCAGACAGGGGAGACTGAAGCTTTCTTT
TRBJ1-5 once NA TRBV5-8 11 CASSLNQPQHF TGTGCCAGCAGTTTAAATCAGCCCCAGCATTTT
TRBJ1-1 NA NA TRBV18 14 CASSPATENTEAFF TGTGCCAGCTCACCAGCCACAGAGAACACTGAAGCTTTCTTT
TRBJ2-5 NA NA TRBV7-9 15 CASSLKEGQWETQYF TGTGCCAGCAGCTTAAAGGAGGGACAGTGGGAGACCCAGTACTTC
TRBJ2-7 NA TRBD2 TRBV5-6 13 CASSFTSGYEQYF TGTGCCAGCAGCTTCACTAGCGGCTACGAGCAGTACTTC
TRBJ1-4 NA TRBD1 TRBV27 14 CASGGTGGNEKLFF TGTGCCAGCGGAGGGACAGGGGGAAATGAAAAACTGTTTTTT